A single sample gave rise to the 12 T cell receptor beta chains below, sequenced in a study of OX40 agonist ivuxolimab in advanced cancers. The data were produced by immunoSEQ multiplex PCR, yet TCRdb's version contains in-frame clones alone and is incomplete. The table records tens of thousands of clones, around 82% of them present only once. Specimen: CD4+ or CD8+ T cells sorted from blood, collected in a trial of the OX40 agonist ivuxolimab. The receptor source for this set is an adult with an advanced solid tumor such as melanoma, head and neck, liver or kidney cancer.

This clone was detected a few times. The chain has TRBV2 and TRBJ1-1; D gene unclear. V was pared by 4 bases and J by 1 base, with 7 bases between. The CDR3 is 13 residues long. Germline V gene lookup returns CDR1 SNHLY and CDR2 FYNNEI. CDR3 in DNA: TGTGCCAGCAGTGCTCTGGGGAACACTGAAGCTTTCTTT. It yields the protein CASSALGNTEAFF.

V and J are TRBV6-1 and TRBJ1-3; the match to TRBD1 covers 9 bases. Per germline, CDR1 MNHNS and CDR2 SASEGT. This CDR3 is 15 amino acids long. V trimming: 9 bases; J trimming: 0 bases; junction bases outside the gene matches: 6. CDR3 sequence reads: CASRTGEYSGNTIYF. The CDR3 DNA sequence: TGTGCCAGTCGGACAGGGGAGTACTCTGGAAACACCATATATTTT.

This clone was detected only a few times. V and J are TRBV5-1 and TRBJ1-2, with D unresolved. Trimming took 1 base from V and 4 from J, leaving 11 bases between them. The germline CDR1 and CDR2 sequences are SGHRS and YFSETQ. The CDR3 runs to 14 residues. CDR3 protein: CASSLTATPYGYTF. As DNA, the CDR3 is TGCGCCAGCAGCTTGACGGCGACACCCTATGGCTACACCTTC.

As to this clone: Distinct nucleotide sequences in the sample also encode this CDR3. CDR3 loop: CASSSEYGRRSYTF. As DNA, the CDR3 is TGTGCCAGCAGTTCGGAGTATGGCAGAAGAAGCTACACCTTC. The chain recombines TRBV6-1 with TRBJ1-2; D not resolved. Germline loops: CDR1 MNHNS, CDR2 SASEGT. Deletions cut 5 bases from V and 9 bases from J, with 19 bases between. The CDR3 consists of 14 residues.

The genes are TRBV19 and TRBJ2-1; D might be TRBD1 (6 bases). The CDR3 has 14 amino acids. Germline CDR1 reads LNHDA; CDR2 reads SQIVND (reference sequence). The germline V and J ends were trimmed by 0 bases and 6 bases, with 9 bases remaining between them. The CDR3 is CASSIDAGANEQFF. The CDR3 region has the DNA TGTGCCAGTAGTATAGACGCAGGGGCCAATGAGCAGTTCTTC.

The sample holds one count of this clone. The chain employs TRBV6-5 and TRBJ1-2; the D gene is possibly TRBD1 (5 bases). The CDR3 spans 16 residues. Looked up from germline, CDR1 is MNHEY and CDR2 is SVGAGI. The V and J ends lost 2 bases and 3 bases respectively, with 16 bases between them. This CDR3 is CASSYDSGGSDYGYTF. The CDR3 DNA follows: TGTGCCAGCAGTTACGACTCGGGGGGGTCGGACTATGGCTACACCTTC.

The chain is built from TRBV5-1 and TRBJ2-7; D is uncertain. The V end was cut by 0 bases, the J end by 3 bases, with 7 bases between. Germline CDR1 SGHRS, CDR2 YFSETQ. The CDR3 totals 13 residues. The CDR3 bases are TGCGCCAGCAGCTTGGGAAGTAACTACGAGCAGTACTTC. This gives the protein CASSLGSNYEQYF.

This clone appeared a few times. The chain recombines TRBV19 with TRBJ1-5; D is possibly TRBD1 (6 bases). There are 15 residues in the CDR3. Germline CDR1 LNHDA, CDR2 SQIVND (reference sequence). V was cut by 8 bases and J by 1 base, with 15 bases left in between. CDR3 coding DNA: TGTGCCAGTTCCTCCGGGACATTGAGCAATCAGCCCCAGCATTTT. This sequence encodes CASSSGTLSNQPQHF.

The V call is TRBV7-9, the J call TRBJ1-2; D remains unclear. The CDR3 extends over 15 amino acids. Germline values: CDR1 SEHNR, CDR2 FQNEAQ (reference sequence). Trimming pared 4 bases from V and 1 base from J, leaving 13 bases between. CDR3 in amino acids: CASSSTRLNNYGYTF. In nucleotides, the CDR3 is TGTGCCAGCAGCTCTACGCGACTGAATAACTATGGCTACACCTTC.

The chain recombines TRBV15 with TRBJ1-2; D gene unclear. The CDR3 covers 17 residues. From germline, CDR1 is LNHNV and CDR2 YYDKDF (reference sequence). Between the trimmed V and J ends, which lost 3 bases and 0 bases, there was a span of 17 bases. CDR3 loop: CATSRSATDRTNYGYTF. The DNA for the CDR3 is TGTGCCACCAGCAGGTCAGCGACGGACCGAACTAACTATGGCTACACCTTC. Complete variable domain (other parts from reference TRBV15 and TRBJ1-2): DAMVIQNPRYQVTQFGKPVTLSCSQTLNHNVMYWYQQKSSQAPKLLFHYYDKDFNNEADTPDNFQSRRPNTSFCFLDIRSPGLGDTAMYLCATSRSATDRTNYGYTFGSGTRLTVV.

This chain connects TRBV20-1 to TRBJ2-1, with D possibly being TRBD1 (6 bases). Trimming pared 7 bases from V and 6 bases from J, leaving 10 bases between. This CDR3 comprises 11 residues. Germline V gene sequence: CDR1 DFQATT, CDR2 SNEGSKA (reference sequence). The DNA of the CDR3 is TGCAGTGGGGGGCTTAGCAATGAGCAGTTCTTC. Translating it yields CSGGLSNEQFF.

This sequence joins TRBV6-1 and TRBJ1-2, with D possibly TRBD1 on 6 matching bases. Germline V gene sequence: CDR1 MNHNS, CDR2 SASEGT. The CDR3 consists of 15 residues. The V end lost 3 bases, the J end lost 4 bases, and 15 bases lay between the germline ends. The CDR3 DNA sequence: TGTGCCAGCAGTGAGGGTACGGGGGCTGGCTATGGCTACACCTTC. Its protein product is CASSEGTGAGYGYTF.